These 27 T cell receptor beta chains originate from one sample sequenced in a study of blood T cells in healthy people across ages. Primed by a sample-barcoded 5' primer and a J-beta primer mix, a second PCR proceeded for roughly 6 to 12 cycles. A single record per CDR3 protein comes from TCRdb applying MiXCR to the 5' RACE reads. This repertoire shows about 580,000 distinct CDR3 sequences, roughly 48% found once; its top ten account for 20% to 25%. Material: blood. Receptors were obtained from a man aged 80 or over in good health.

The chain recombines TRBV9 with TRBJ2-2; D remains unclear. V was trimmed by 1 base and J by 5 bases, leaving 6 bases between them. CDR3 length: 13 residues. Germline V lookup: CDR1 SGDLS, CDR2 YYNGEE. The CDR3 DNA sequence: TGTGCCAGCAGCGTATTAGAAACCGGGGAGCTGTTTTTT. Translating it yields CASSVLETGELFF. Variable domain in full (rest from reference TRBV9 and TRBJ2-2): DSGVTQTPKHLITATGQRVTLRCSPRSGDLSVYWYQQSLDQGLQFLIQYYNGEERAKGNILERFSAQQFPDLHSELNLSSLELGDSALYFCASSVLETGELFFGEGSRLTVL.

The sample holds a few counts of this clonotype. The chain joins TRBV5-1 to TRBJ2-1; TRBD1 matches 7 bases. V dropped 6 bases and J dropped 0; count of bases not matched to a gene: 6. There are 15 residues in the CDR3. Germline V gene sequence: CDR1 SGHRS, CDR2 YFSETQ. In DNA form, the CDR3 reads TGCGCCAGCAACCTAGGGGGCGGCTCCTACAATGAGCAGTTCTTC. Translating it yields CASNLGGGSYNEQFF.

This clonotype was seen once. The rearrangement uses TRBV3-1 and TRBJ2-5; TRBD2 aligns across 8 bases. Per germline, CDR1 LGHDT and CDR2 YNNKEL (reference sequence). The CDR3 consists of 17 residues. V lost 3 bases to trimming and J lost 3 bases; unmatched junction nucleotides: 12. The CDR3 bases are TGTGCCAGCAGCCAGGCCTTAGGCGCGGGGGGTAAAGAGACCCAGTACTTC. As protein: CASSQALGAGGKETQYF.

The CDR3 spells CASRNRGGYNEQFF. The CDR3, as DNA: TGTGCCAGCAGGAACAGGGGTGGCTACAATGAGCAGTTCTTC. The chain employs TRBV2 and TRBJ2-1, with TRBD1 matching 7 bases. Trimming cost V 6 bases and J 3 bases; bases outside gene matches: 5. Germline CDR1 reads SNHLY; CDR2 reads FYNNEI. The CDR3 contains 14 residues.

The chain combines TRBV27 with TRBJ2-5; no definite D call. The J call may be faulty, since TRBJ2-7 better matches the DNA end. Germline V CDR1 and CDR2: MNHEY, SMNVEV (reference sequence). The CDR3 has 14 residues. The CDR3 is CASSFILSRNEQYF. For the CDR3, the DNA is TGTGCCAGCAGTTTTATCCTAAGCCGGAACGAGCAGTACTTC.

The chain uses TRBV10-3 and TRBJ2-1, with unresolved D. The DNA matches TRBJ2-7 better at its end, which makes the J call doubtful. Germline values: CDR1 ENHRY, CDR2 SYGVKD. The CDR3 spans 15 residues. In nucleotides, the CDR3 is TGTGCCATCAGTGGCGTAGAGAGCTCCTACAATGAGCAGTACTTC. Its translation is CAISGVESSYNEQYF.

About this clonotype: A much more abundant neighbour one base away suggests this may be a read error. The CDR3 region is CAGEGTANTGGLFF. CDR3 coding DNA: TGTGCCGGTGAGGGGACAGCGAACACCGGGGGGCTGTTTTTT. The chain links TRBV7-9 to TRBJ2-2; D may be TRBD1 (7 bases). The CDR3 extends over 14 amino acids. Germline CDR1 is SEHNR and CDR2 is FQNEAQ (reference sequence). Together with reference TRBV7-9 and TRBJ2-2, the CDR3 gives the full variable domain: DTGVSQNPRHKITKRGQNVTFRCDPISEHNRLYWYRQTLGQGPEFLTYFQNEAQLEKSRLLSDRFSAERPKGSFSTLEIQRTEQGDSAMYLCAGEGTANTGGLFFGEGSRLTVL.

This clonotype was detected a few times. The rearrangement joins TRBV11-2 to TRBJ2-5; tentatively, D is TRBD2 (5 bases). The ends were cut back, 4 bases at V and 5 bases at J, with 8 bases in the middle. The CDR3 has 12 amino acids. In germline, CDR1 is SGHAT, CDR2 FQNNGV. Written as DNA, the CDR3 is TGTGCCAGCAGCTCCCCGGGGGAGACCCAGTACTTC. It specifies CASSSPGETQYF.

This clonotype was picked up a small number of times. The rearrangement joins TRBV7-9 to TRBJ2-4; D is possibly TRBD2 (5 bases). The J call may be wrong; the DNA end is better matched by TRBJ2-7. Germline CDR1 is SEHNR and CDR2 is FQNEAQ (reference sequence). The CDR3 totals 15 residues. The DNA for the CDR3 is TGTGCCAGCAGCCGCCGGGGATCCGAATTCTACGAGCAGTACTTC. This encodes CASSRRGSEFYEQYF.

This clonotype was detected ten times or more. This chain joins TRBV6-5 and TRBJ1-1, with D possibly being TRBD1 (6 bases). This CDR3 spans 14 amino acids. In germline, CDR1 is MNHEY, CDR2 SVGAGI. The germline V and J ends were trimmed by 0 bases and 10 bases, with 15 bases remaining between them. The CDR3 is CASSYSARDIGAFF. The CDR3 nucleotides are TGTGCCAGCAGTTACTCGGCCAGGGACATAGGAGCTTTCTTT.

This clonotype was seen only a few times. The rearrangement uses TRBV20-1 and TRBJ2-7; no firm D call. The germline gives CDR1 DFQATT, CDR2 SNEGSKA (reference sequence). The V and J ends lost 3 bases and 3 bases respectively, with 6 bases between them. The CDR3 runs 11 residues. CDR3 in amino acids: CSARKDYEQYF. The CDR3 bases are TGCAGTGCTAGGAAGGACTACGAGCAGTACTTC.

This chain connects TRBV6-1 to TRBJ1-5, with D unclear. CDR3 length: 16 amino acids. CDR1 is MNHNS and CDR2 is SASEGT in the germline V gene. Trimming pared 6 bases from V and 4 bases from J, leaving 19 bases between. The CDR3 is CASRQTLSPWNQPQHF. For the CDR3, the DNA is TGTGCCAGCAGGCAGACCCTGTCCCCATGGAATCAGCCCCAGCATTTT.

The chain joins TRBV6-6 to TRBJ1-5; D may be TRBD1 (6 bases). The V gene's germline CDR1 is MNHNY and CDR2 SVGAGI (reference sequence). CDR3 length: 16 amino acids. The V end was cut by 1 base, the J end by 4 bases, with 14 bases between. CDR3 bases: TGTGCCAGCAGTTACTATAGACAGGAGGGGAATCAGCCCCAGCATTTT. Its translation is CASSYYRQEGNQPQHF.

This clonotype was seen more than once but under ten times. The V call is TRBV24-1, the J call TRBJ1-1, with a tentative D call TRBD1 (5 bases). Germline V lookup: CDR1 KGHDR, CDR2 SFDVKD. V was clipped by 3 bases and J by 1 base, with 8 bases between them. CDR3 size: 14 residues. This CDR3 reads CATSDPTENTEAFF. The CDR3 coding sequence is TGTGCCACCAGTGATCCGACAGAGAACACTGAAGCTTTCTTT.

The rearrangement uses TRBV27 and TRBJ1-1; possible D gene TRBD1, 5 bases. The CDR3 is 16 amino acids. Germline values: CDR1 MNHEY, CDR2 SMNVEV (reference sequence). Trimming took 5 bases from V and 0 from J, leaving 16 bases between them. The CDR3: CASSPAPGPVNTEAFF. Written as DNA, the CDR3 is TGTGCCAGCAGTCCTGCCCCGGGGCCAGTGAACACTGAAGCTTTCTTT.

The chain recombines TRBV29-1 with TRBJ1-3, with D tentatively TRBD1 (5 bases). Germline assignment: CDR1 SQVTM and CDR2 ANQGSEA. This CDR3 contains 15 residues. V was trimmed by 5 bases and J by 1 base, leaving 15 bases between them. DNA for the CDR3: TGCAGCGTTTCACGACAGCGACTGTCTGGAAACACCATATATTTT. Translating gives CSVSRQRLSGNTIYF. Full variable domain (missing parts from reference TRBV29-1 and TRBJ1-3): SAVISQKPSRDICQRGTSLTIQCQVDSQVTMMFWYRQQPGQSLTLIATANQGSEATYESGFVIDKFPISRPNLTFSTLTVSNMSPEDSSIYLCSVSRQRLSGNTIYFGEGSWLTVV.

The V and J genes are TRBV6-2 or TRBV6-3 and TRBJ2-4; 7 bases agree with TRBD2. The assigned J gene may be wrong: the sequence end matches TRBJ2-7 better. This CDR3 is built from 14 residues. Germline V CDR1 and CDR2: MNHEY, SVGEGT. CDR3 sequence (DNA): TGTGCCAGCAGTTACGGGCGGGGGTACTACGAGCAGTACTTC. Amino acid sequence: CASSYGRGYYEQYF.

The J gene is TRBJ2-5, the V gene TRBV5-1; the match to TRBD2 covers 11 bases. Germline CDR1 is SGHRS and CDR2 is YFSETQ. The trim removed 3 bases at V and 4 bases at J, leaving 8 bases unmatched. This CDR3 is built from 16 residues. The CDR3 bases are TGCGCCAGCAGCTCTATCGGCCTAGCGGGAGGAGAGACCCAGTACTTC. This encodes CASSSIGLAGGETQYF.

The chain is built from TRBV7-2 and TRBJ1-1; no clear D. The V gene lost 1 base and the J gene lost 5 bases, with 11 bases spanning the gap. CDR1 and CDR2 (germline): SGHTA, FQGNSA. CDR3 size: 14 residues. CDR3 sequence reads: CASSLVGLETEAFF. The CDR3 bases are TGTGCCAGCAGCTTAGTGGGATTAGAAACTGAAGCTTTCTTT.

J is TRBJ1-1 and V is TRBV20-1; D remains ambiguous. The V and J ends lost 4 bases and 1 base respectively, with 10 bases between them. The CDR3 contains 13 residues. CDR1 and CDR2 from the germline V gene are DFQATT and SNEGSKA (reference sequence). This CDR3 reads CSAIREWNTEAFF. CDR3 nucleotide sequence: TGCAGTGCTATAAGGGAATGGAACACTGAAGCTTTCTTT.

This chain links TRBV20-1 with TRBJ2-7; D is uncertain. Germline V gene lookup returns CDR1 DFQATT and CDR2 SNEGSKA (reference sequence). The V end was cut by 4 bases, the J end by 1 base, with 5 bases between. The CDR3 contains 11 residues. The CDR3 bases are TGCAGTGCTATTGGATCCTACGAGCAGTACTTC. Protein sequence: CSAIGSYEQYF.

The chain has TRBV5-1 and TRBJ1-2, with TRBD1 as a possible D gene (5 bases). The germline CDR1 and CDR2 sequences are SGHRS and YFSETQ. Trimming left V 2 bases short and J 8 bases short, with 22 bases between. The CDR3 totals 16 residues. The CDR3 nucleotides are TGCGCCAGCAGCTTTGCCCCCCACAGGTCTTTGGGAGGCTACACCTTC. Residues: CASSFAPHRSLGGYTF. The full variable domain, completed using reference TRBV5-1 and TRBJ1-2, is KAGVTQTPRYLIKTRGQQVTLSCSPISGHRSVSWYQQTPGQGLQFLFEYFSETQRNKGNFPGRFSGRQFSNSRSEMNVSTLELGDSALYLCASSFAPHRSLGGYTFGSGTRLTVV.

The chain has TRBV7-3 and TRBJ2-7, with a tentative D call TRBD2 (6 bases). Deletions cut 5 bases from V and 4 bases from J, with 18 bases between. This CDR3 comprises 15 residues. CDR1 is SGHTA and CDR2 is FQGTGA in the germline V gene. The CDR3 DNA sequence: TGTGCCAGCAGCCTTATTGCGGGGAACGGTTACGAGCAGTACTTC. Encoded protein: CASSLIAGNGYEQYF.

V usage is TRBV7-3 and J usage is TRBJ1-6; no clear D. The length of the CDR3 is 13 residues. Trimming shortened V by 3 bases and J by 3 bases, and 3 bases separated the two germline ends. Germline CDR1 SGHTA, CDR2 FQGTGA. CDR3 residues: CASSFGYNSPLHF. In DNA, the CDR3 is TGTGCCAGCAGCTTTGGCTATAATTCACCCCTCCACTTT.

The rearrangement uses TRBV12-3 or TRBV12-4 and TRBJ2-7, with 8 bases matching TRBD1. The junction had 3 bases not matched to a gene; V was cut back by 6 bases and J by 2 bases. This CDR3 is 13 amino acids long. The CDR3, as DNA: TGTGCCAGCAGGCGGACAGGGACCTACGAGCAGTACTTC. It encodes CASRRTGTYEQYF.

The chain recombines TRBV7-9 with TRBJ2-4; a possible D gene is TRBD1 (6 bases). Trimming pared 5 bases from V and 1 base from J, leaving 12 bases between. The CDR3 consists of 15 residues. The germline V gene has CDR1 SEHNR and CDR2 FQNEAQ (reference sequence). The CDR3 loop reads CASSPGTSAKNIQYF. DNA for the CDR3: TGTGCCAGCAGCCCGGGGACAAGCGCCAAAAACATTCAGTACTTC.

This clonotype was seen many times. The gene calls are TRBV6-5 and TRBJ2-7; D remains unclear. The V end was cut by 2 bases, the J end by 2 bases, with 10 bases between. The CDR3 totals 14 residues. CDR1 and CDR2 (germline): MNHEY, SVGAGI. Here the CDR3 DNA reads TGTGCCAGCAGTTACCTGGACGGTACCTACGAGCAGTACTTC. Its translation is CASSYLDGTYEQYF.